This T cell receptor beta chain is from a study of blood T cell repertoires in COVID-19. Study-level background: Acute and convalescent COVID-19 specimens originated in the United States, Italy and Spain. From T cells, B-cell-depleted T cells, or PBMCs came the material, which was cDNA or gDNA.

The CDR3 consists of 15 residues. CDR1 and CDR2 (germline): SGHRS, YFSETQ. The germline V and J ends were trimmed by 3 bases and 8 bases, with 20 bases remaining between them. Authors' processing steps: Researchers report that nucleated cell counts were estimated from reference gene primer amplification. Using immunoSEQ multiplex PCR, the repertoire was profiled, and TCRdb retains in-frame clones only, with some absent. D and trimming were read from the DNA, whereas the V and J calls and clone size are those reported in that table. The data show approximately 250,000 clones, around 84% seen once. This chain joins TRBV5-1 and TRBJ1-2, with a tentative D call TRBD1 (6 bases). Sequences were obtained from peripheral blood. The receptor comes from a woman in her 40s who had recovered from COVID-19. CDR3: CASSCRGFGPCGYTF. For the CDR3, the DNA is TGCGCCAGCAGCTGCAGGGGATTTGGGCCATGCGGCTACACCTTC.